The following is a T cell receptor beta chain sequence with its context. Its antigen is as yet unknown. This sample is drawn from a study of cytomegalovirus exposure and HLA in healthy donors. The study, taken as a whole, reports: Clonal expansion, a later analysis showed, was greater in HLA-associated TCR beta chains than in equally common others.

Primers for the PCR totalled 60 Vbeta and 13 Jbeta. Using immunoSEQ multiplex PCR, the repertoire was profiled, and TCRdb retains in-frame clones only, with some absent. The sample yields fewer than 200,000 clones, 72% seen once. V lost 1 base, J lost 7 bases, and 5 bases lay in between. The CDR3 totals 13 residues. Germline lookup yields CDR1 SGHAT and CDR2 FQNNGV. Sequenced material: PBMCs. The V gene is TRBV11-2, the J gene TRBJ1-6; D gene unclear. The receptor was derived from a human donor in good health. The CDR3 nucleotides are TGTGCCAGCAGCTTAGTCCCGAATTCACCCCTCCACTTT. Its protein product is CASSLVPNSPLHF.